This T cell receptor (beta chain) was observed in a study of a mutant IDH1 vaccine in newly diagnosed glioma. Study as a whole: Following radiotherapy alone, or alongside temozolomide cycles, vaccination was started after an interval of 4-6 weeks.

Method: immunoSEQ multiplex PCR; TCRdb's copy keeps in-frame clones and lacks some. This sample carries around 65,000 clones, roughly four fifths of them seen once, and the ten largest clones take 3.5% to 4%. The ends were cut back, 2 bases at V and 5 bases at J, with 10 bases in the middle. The CDR3 is 14 amino acids. Germline V gene lookup returns CDR1 MRHNA and CDR2 SNTAGT. On this clone: Its cognate antigen is unknown.

Time point denoted: week 47, end of study. The content of each vaccine dose was 300 ug of mutant IDH1 20-mer peptide, and topical imiquimod accompanied it. Vaccinations, eight in total, occurred in weeks 1, 3, 5, 7, 11, 15, 19, 23. Sequences were derived from PBMCs, sampled from a glioma patient whose treatment included an IDH1 peptide vaccine. The sequence derives from a man in his thirties or forties with glioma. The J gene is TRBJ2-1, the V gene TRBV6-4, with a possible D match to TRBD1 (5 bases). This chain's CDR3 is CASSDRGENNEQFF. In nucleotides, the CDR3 is TGTGCCAGCAGTGACAGGGGCGAAAACAATGAGCAGTTCTTC.